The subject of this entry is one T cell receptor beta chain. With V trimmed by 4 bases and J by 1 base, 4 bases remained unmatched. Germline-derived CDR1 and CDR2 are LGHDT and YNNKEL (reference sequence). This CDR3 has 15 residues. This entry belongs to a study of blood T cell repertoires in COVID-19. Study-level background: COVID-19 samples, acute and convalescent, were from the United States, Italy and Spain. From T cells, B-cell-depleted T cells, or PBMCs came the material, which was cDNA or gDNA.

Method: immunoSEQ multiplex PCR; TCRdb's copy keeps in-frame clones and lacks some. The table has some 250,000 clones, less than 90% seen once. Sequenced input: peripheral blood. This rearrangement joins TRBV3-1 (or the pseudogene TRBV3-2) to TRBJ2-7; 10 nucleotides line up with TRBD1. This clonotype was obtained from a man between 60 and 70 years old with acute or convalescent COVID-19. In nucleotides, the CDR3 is TGTGCCAGCAGCCTCCGGGACAGGGGTTCCTACGAGCAGTACTTC. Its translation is CASSLRDRGSYEQYF.